This TCR beta chain was recorded in a study of regulatory T cells in long-lasting Graves disease. Turning to the study itself: Freshly diagnosed Graves' patients had used antithyroid drugs for under 3 months.

The authors built TCR beta libraries using iRepertoire HTBI primers and Arm-PCR of CDR3 regions. Each CDR3 protein is one row after TCRdb ran MiXCR on the multiplex PCR reads. This table has hundreds of thousands of distinct CDR3 sequences, around 17% appearing once. At least ten counts were recorded for this clonotype. Its antigen is still unknown. Study-level results: Gene preferences differed: TRBV28, TRBJ1-2, TRBJ2-5 in persistent cases.

Time point described: newly diagnosed GD, antithyroid drugs for less than 3 months. The TCR library was made from RNA extracted from PBMCs. V was cut by 7 bases and J by 11 bases, with 15 bases left in between. The CDR3 is 12 residues long. These records were also assigned to another study, of T cells in Graves' hyperthyroidism and ophthalmopathy. Turning to that study: Initially, a first-round RT-PCR of the TCR CDR3 employed the HTBI primer set. Blood also showed most of the thyroid clonotypes that were expanded above 0.001.

This material consisted of peripheral blood mononuclear cells (PBMCs), taken at new diagnosis, from a patient treated with antithyroid drugs. The sequence came from a woman under 40 with Graves disease. The V gene is TRBV12-3 or TRBV12-4, the J gene TRBJ2-1; TRBD1 might be the D (6 bases). The CDR3 sequence is CASTVDRIKQFF. The CDR3 DNA follows: TGTGCCAGCACCGTCGACAGGATAAAGCAGTTCTTC.